These T cell receptor beta chains were read from a single sample in a study of blood T cell repertoires in COVID-19. The protocol was immunoSEQ multiplex PCR, while the TCRdb copy is restricted to in-frame clones and leaves out a portion. The table lists tens of thousands of clones, roughly 93% of them singletons, with approximately 4.7% in the top ten. The specimen sequenced was peripheral blood. Source of these receptors: a human donor in a cohort sampled during active COVID-19. CDR3s include the opening cysteine and the closing phenylalanine or tryptophan. The D gene is left open where the match is weak. The size field is filled for only some rows; it gives once, few, many or a size class.

j_gene: TRBJ1-1
len: 14
v_gene: TRBV6-5
d_gene: .
abundance: once
CDR3aa: CASSGQFLNTEAFF
CDR3nt: TGTGCCAGCAGCGGACAGTTTCTGAACACTGAAGCTTTCTTT

j_gene: TRBJ2-2
len: 15
v_gene: TRBV18
d_gene: .
abundance: .
CDR3aa: CASSPPSGNTGELFF
CDR3nt: TGTGCCAGCTCACCACCGAGCGGGAACACCGGGGAGCTGTTTTTT

j_gene: TRBJ1-6
len: 13
v_gene: TRBV4-1
d_gene: TRBD1
abundance: .
CDR3aa: CASSQGSGQGANF
CDR3nt: TGCGCCAGCAGCCAGGGGTCGGGACAGGGGGCGAACTTT

j_gene: TRBJ1-2
len: 16
v_gene: TRBV6-2/TRBV6-3
d_gene: TRBD1
abundance: few
CDR3aa: CASSSDRILFQRGYTF
CDR3nt: TGTGCCAGCAGTTCGGACAGGATTTTATTTCAGCGTGGCTACACCTTC

j_gene: TRBJ2-3
len: 16
v_gene: TRBV4-2
d_gene: TRBD1
abundance: .
CDR3aa: CASSQDLGQGADTQYF
CDR3nt: TGTGCCAGCAGCCAAGATCTAGGACAGGGGGCAGATACGCAGTATTTT

j_gene: TRBJ1-4
len: 12
v_gene: TRBV12-3/TRBV12-4
d_gene: TRBD1
abundance: .
CDR3aa: CASRTGGEKLFF
CDR3nt: TGTGCCAGCAGAACAGGGGGGGAAAAACTGTTTTTT

j_gene: TRBJ1-2
len: 12
v_gene: TRBV5-6
d_gene: TRBD1
abundance: .
CDR3aa: CASSGTGTIYTF
CDR3nt: TGTGCCAGCAGCGGGACAGGGACCATTTACACCTTC

j_gene: TRBJ1-2
len: 14
v_gene: TRBV5-1
d_gene: TRBD1
abundance: .
CDR3aa: CASRGQPGNYGYTF
CDR3nt: TGCGCCAGCAGGGGACAGCCCGGAAACTATGGCTACACCTTC

j_gene: TRBJ2-3
len: 19
v_gene: TRBV3-1/TRBV3-2
d_gene: TRBD2
abundance: .
CDR3aa: CASSQEAPFGAGVTDTQYF
CDR3nt: TGTGCCAGCAGCCAAGAAGCCCCCTTTGGGGCGGGGGTGACAGATACGCAGTATTTT

j_gene: TRBJ2-5
len: 14
v_gene: TRBV19
d_gene: .
abundance: .
CDR3aa: CASSLGSREETQYF
CDR3nt: TGTGCCAGTAGCCTAGGAAGCAGGGAAGAGACCCAGTACTTC

j_gene: TRBJ1-2
len: 13
v_gene: TRBV20-1
d_gene: TRBD1
abundance: .
CDR3aa: CSASETGVDGYTF
CDR3nt: TGCAGTGCTAGTGAGACAGGGGTCGATGGCTACACCTTC

j_gene: TRBJ2-3
len: 17
v_gene: TRBV11-2
d_gene: TRBD2
abundance: once
CDR3aa: CASSLDHGGSDPDTQYF
CDR3nt: TGTGCCAGCAGCTTAGATCACGGCGGGAGTGACCCAGATACGCAGTATTTT

j_gene: TRBJ1-5
len: 16
v_gene: TRBV19
d_gene: .
abundance: .
CDR3aa: CASSIENSYSNQPQHF
CDR3nt: TGTGCCAGTAGTATAGAGAACAGCTATAGCAATCAGCCCCAGCATTTT

j_gene: TRBJ2-7
len: 15
v_gene: TRBV7-8
d_gene: .
abundance: once
CDR3aa: CASSFPPVPSYEQYF
CDR3nt: TGTGCCAGCAGCTTCCCCCCGGTTCCCTCCTACGAGCAGTACTTC

j_gene: TRBJ2-7
len: 15
v_gene: TRBV5-4
d_gene: TRBD2
abundance: few
CDR3aa: CASSLRSSGSSEQYF
CDR3nt: TGTGCCAGCAGCTTGCGGTCTAGCGGGAGTAGCGAGCAGTACTTC

j_gene: TRBJ2-3
len: 17
v_gene: TRBV5-4
d_gene: TRBD2
abundance: .
CDR3aa: CASSLGTSGMSTDTQYF
CDR3nt: TGTGCCAGCAGCTTGGGGACTAGCGGGATGAGCACAGATACGCAGTATTTT

j_gene: TRBJ2-7
len: 13
v_gene: TRBV9
d_gene: .
abundance: .
CDR3aa: CASSSGFLDEQYF
CDR3nt: TGTGCCAGCTCCTCAGGGTTCCTAGACGAGCAGTACTTC

j_gene: TRBJ2-5
len: 19
v_gene: TRBV15
d_gene: TRBD2
abundance: few
CDR3aa: CATSRGRSSGGTVEETQYF
CDR3nt: TGTGCCACCAGCAGAGGTCGGTCTAGCGGGGGGACTGTGGAAGAGACCCAGTACTTC

j_gene: TRBJ2-7
len: 12
v_gene: TRBV29-1
d_gene: .
abundance: .
CDR3aa: CSVRGGAYEQYF
CDR3nt: TGCAGCGTCCGAGGGGGGGCCTACGAGCAGTACTTC

j_gene: TRBJ2-7
len: 18
v_gene: TRBV11-2
d_gene: TRBD1
abundance: .
CDR3aa: CASSLYPDLGQGGYEQYF
CDR3nt: TGTGCCAGCAGCTTATACCCCGATCTAGGACAGGGAGGTTACGAGCAGTACTTC

j_gene: TRBJ2-5
len: 14
v_gene: TRBV2
d_gene: TRBD1
abundance: .
CDR3aa: CANTRRQGQETQYF
CDR3nt: TGTGCCAATACGAGGAGACAGGGTCAAGAGACCCAGTACTTC

j_gene: TRBJ1-1
len: 16
v_gene: TRBV15
d_gene: .
abundance: .
CDR3aa: CATSQQKWRGATEAFF
CDR3nt: TGTGCCACCAGCCAACAAAAGTGGCGGGGCGCGACTGAAGCTTTCTTT

j_gene: TRBJ1-1
len: 15
v_gene: TRBV13
d_gene: .
abundance: .
CDR3aa: CASSSRGPQNTEAFF
CDR3nt: TGTGCCAGCAGCTCGCGGGGGCCTCAGAACACTGAAGCTTTCTTT

j_gene: TRBJ1-5
len: 18
v_gene: TRBV27
d_gene: TRBD1
abundance: .
CDR3aa: CASRPTGFLSHSNQPQHF
CDR3nt: TGTGCCAGCAGACCGACAGGGTTCCTATCCCATAGCAATCAGCCCCAGCATTTT

j_gene: TRBJ1-1
len: 14
v_gene: TRBV11-2
d_gene: .
abundance: .
CDR3aa: CASSLVDRYTEAFF
CDR3nt: TGTGCCAGCAGCTTAGTTGACAGGTATACTGAAGCTTTCTTT

j_gene: TRBJ2-2
len: 17
v_gene: TRBV21-1
d_gene: .
abundance: .
CDR3aa: CASSKAPWQGKSGELFF
CDR3nt: TGTGCCAGCAGCAAAGCTCCCTGGCAGGGGAAGTCCGGGGAGCTGTTTTTT

j_gene: TRBJ1-4
len: 14
v_gene: TRBV18
d_gene: .
abundance: .
CDR3aa: CASSQQGTLEKLFF
CDR3nt: TGTGCCAGCTCGCAACAGGGAACCCTTGAAAAACTGTTTTTT

j_gene: TRBJ2-1
len: 16
v_gene: TRBV19
d_gene: TRBD2
abundance: .
CDR3aa: CASSMIGGGSYNEQFF
CDR3nt: TGTGCCAGTAGTATGATTGGGGGGGGTTCCTACAATGAGCAGTTCTTC

j_gene: TRBJ2-7
len: 14
v_gene: TRBV27
d_gene: .
abundance: .
CDR3aa: CASSLVLGSSEQYF
CDR3nt: TGTGCCAGCAGTTTAGTGCTGGGCTCGTCCGAGCAGTACTTC

j_gene: TRBJ1-1
len: 14
v_gene: TRBV24-1
d_gene: .
abundance: .
CDR3aa: CATSDSGENTEAFF
CDR3nt: TGTGCCACCAGTGATTCCGGGGAGAACACTGAAGCTTTCTTT

j_gene: TRBJ2-1
len: 16
v_gene: TRBV4-1
d_gene: TRBD2
abundance: .
CDR3aa: CASSQGGGTLTGEQFF
CDR3nt: TGCGCCAGCAGCCAAGGCGGGGGGACTCTCACAGGGGAGCAGTTCTTC

j_gene: TRBJ1-3
len: 16
v_gene: TRBV10-3
d_gene: TRBD1
abundance: .
CDR3aa: CAIGLDRGDSGNTIYF
CDR3nt: TGTGCCATCGGCCTGGACAGGGGGGACTCTGGAAACACCATATATTTT

j_gene: TRBJ2-3
len: 15
v_gene: TRBV6-5
d_gene: TRBD2
abundance: once
CDR3aa: CASRHGLAGTDTQYF
CDR3nt: TGTGCCAGCAGGCACGGACTAGCTGGCACAGATACGCAGTATTTT

j_gene: TRBJ1-2
len: 13
v_gene: TRBV7-8
d_gene: .
abundance: .
CDR3aa: CASSLPLERGYTF
CDR3nt: TGTGCCAGCAGCTTACCCTTAGAACGAGGCTACACCTTC

j_gene: TRBJ2-1
len: 14
v_gene: TRBV10-2
d_gene: TRBD2
abundance: .
CDR3aa: CASSLRTSGNEQFF
CDR3nt: TGCGCCAGCAGTTTGAGGACTAGCGGCAATGAGCAGTTCTTC

j_gene: TRBJ1-5
len: 13
v_gene: TRBV7-3
d_gene: .
abundance: .
CDR3aa: CASSLGGGQPQHF
CDR3nt: TGTGCCAGCAGCTTAGGCGGGGGACAGCCCCAGCATTTT

j_gene: TRBJ2-7
len: 14
v_gene: TRBV7-6
d_gene: .
abundance: .
CDR3aa: CASSFDKGSYEQYF
CDR3nt: TGTGCCAGCAGCTTCGACAAAGGCTCCTACGAGCAGTACTTC

j_gene: TRBJ1-4
len: 15
v_gene: TRBV4-1
d_gene: TRBD1
abundance: once
CDR3aa: CASSLKGTGTEKLFF
CDR3nt: TGCGCCAGCAGCCTCAAGGGGACAGGGACCGAAAAACTGTTTTTT

j_gene: TRBJ1-5
len: 18
v_gene: TRBV24-1
d_gene: .
abundance: .
CDR3aa: CATSRTSIGGEEDQPQHF
CDR3nt: TGTGCCACCTCACGAACATCCATAGGAGGAGAAGAGGATCAGCCCCAGCATTTT

j_gene: TRBJ2-1
len: 14
v_gene: TRBV14
d_gene: TRBD1
abundance: once
CDR3aa: CASSQDRGSGEQFF
CDR3nt: TGTGCCAGCAGCCAAGACAGGGGGTCGGGTGAGCAGTTCTTC

j_gene: TRBJ2-7
len: 14
v_gene: TRBV2
d_gene: TRBD2
abundance: .
CDR3aa: CASSVASGAHEQYF
CDR3nt: TGTGCCAGCAGTGTGGCTAGCGGGGCACACGAGCAGTACTTC